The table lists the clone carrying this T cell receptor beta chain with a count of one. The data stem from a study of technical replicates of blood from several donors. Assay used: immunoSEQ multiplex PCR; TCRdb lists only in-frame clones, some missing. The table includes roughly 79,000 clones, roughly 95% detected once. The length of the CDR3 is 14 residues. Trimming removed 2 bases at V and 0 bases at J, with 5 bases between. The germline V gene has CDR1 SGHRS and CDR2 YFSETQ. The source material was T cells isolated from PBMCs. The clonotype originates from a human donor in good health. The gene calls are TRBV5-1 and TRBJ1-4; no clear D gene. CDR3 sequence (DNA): TGCGCCAGCAGCTTAGAGGCAACTAATGAAAAACTGTTTTTT. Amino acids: CASSLEATNEKLFF.